Listed here are 29 T cell receptor beta chains from one sample, sequenced in a study of cytomegalovirus exposure and HLA in healthy donors. The PCR used 60 Vbeta and 13 Jbeta primers. Generated by immunoSEQ multiplex PCR, the TCRdb table keeps only in-frame clones and is missing some. The sample has 120,000 to 150,000 clones, 65% to 80% seen once. Source material: PBMCs. The receptors originated from a male donor in good health and CMV-seropositive.

V and J are TRBV28 and TRBJ2-3; TRBD1 agrees at 11 bases. The germline V gene encodes CDR1 MDHEN and CDR2 SYDVKM. Trimming cost V 5 bases and J 2 bases; bases outside gene matches: 3. The CDR3 length is 15 residues. CDR3 sequence: CASSVDRGPTDTQYF. The CDR3 DNA follows: TGTGCCAGCAGTGTGGACAGGGGGCCCACAGATACGCAGTATTTT.

The V and J genes are TRBV6-5 and TRBJ1-3; 7 bases are a match to TRBD1. The CDR3 is 15 residues long. The germline V gene encodes CDR1 MNHEY and CDR2 SVGAGI. The junction had 7 bases not matched to a gene; V was cut back by 5 bases and J by 3 bases. The CDR3 sequence is CASSHDRDSGNTIYF. In DNA form, the CDR3 reads TGTGCCAGCAGTCACGACCGGGACAGTGGAAACACCATATATTTT.

The chain is built from TRBV2 and TRBJ1-5; possible D gene TRBD1, 5 bases. CDR1 SNHLY and CDR2 FYNNEI come from the germline V gene. Trimming took off 4 bases at V and 6 bases at J, with 13 bases between the two ends. The CDR3 runs 14 residues. The CDR3 protein is CASSVLQGGQPQHF. The CDR3 DNA sequence: TGTGCCAGCAGTGTGCTGCAGGGCGGTCAGCCCCAGCATTTT.

The CDR3 region is CAWSSDREVGNEQFF. The CDR3 DNA reads TGTGCCTGGAGTTCGGACAGGGAGGTGGGGAATGAGCAGTTCTTC. The rearrangement uses TRBV30 and TRBJ2-1; 8 positions agree with TRBD1. The CDR3 extends over 15 amino acids. CDR1 GTSNPN and CDR2 SVGIG come from the germline V gene (reference sequence). Trimming cost V 2 bases and J 7 bases; bases outside gene matches: 10. Full variable domain (rest looked up from reference TRBV30 and TRBJ2-1): SQTIHQWPATLVQPVGSPLSLECTVEGTSNPNLYWYRQAAGRGLQLLFYSVGIGQISSEVPQNLSASRPQDRQFILSSKKLLLSDSGFYLCAWSSDREVGNEQFFGPGTRLTVL.

The chain has TRBV11-2 and TRBJ1-3; D gene unclear. The CDR3 extends over 18 amino acids. Germline loops: CDR1 SGHAT, CDR2 FQNNGV. Trimming removed 0 bases from V and 0 bases from J, with 15 bases in between. CDR3 nucleotides: TGTGCCAGCAGCTTAGATTCTTTGGGCAGCTACTCTGGAAACACCATATATTTT. Translated: CASSLDSLGSYSGNTIYF.

This clone was seen a few times. Here the CDR3 omits its conserved ending phenylalanine or tryptophan, so a read error is the likely source. No DNA is shown, since the ends of the CDR3 on it are uncertain; the CDR3 is the one TCRdb lists. The chain carries TRBV5-1 and TRBJ1-5. Germline lookup yields CDR1 SGHRS and CDR2 YFSETQ. The CDR3 spans 8 residues, counting both ends. This CDR3 is CASSSRLL.

The V call is TRBV27, the J call TRBJ1-2; D is uncertain. Trimming stripped 0 bases from V and 8 bases from J, with 22 bases between. The germline V gene encodes CDR1 MNHEY and CDR2 SMNVEV (reference sequence). The CDR3 totals 17 residues. The CDR3: CASSLSTVSRVVYGYTF. The CDR3 bases are TGTGCCAGCAGTTTATCCACAGTGTCGCGCGTCGTTTACGGCTACACCTTC.

This clone appeared once. The CDR3 protein is CAISVPTGQGTSSYNEQFF. The CDR3 nucleotides read TGTGCCATCAGTGTCCCAACAGGACAGGGGACGAGCTCCTACAATGAGCAGTTCTTC. The chain combines TRBV10-3 with TRBJ2-1; 9 nucleotides align to TRBD1. Germline CDR1 ENHRY, CDR2 SYGVKD. Trimming removed 4 bases from V and 0 bases from J; junction bases left unmatched: 13. CDR3 length: 19 residues.

This chain connects TRBV6-5 to TRBJ2-7; 7 positions match TRBD2. Germline values: CDR1 MNHEY, CDR2 SVGAGI. The V segment lost 0 bases and the J segment 4 bases; nucleotides outside the gene matches: 9. This CDR3 contains 16 residues. CDR3: CASSYSKASGLYEQYF. In DNA form, the CDR3 reads TGTGCCAGCAGTTACTCGAAGGCTAGCGGCCTTTACGAGCAGTACTTC.

CDR3 coding DNA: TGTGCCAGTGGGACAGGGGGCTACAATGAGCAGTTCTTC. Translated, it gives CASGTGGYNEQFF. The gene calls are TRBV19 and TRBJ2-1, with TRBD1 identical over 11 bases. This CDR3 is built from 13 residues. With 8 bases clipped from V and 3 bases from J, the junction kept 0 bases outside the gene matches. In germline, CDR1 is LNHDA, CDR2 SQIVND (reference sequence).

A note on this clone: This likely comes from a read error, as the CDR3 has no conserved phenylalanine or tryptophan at its end. The limits of the CDR3 on the DNA are not certain, so only TCRdb's listed CDR3 is given. This rearrangement joins TRBV7-4 to TRBJ1-1; TRBD1 is the table's D call and was not checked against the DNA. The CDR3 is 15 amino acids long, termini counted. The germline V gene encodes CDR1 SGHVT and CDR2 SQSDAQ. This chain's CDR3 is CASSCGQLIFREAPL.

The chain employs TRBV19 and TRBJ2-2, with TRBD2 matching over 7 bases. J was trimmed by 1 base and V by 8 bases; bases with no gene match: 10. The CDR3 contains 16 residues. CDR1 and CDR2 from the germline V gene are LNHDA and SQIVND (reference sequence). CDR3 nucleotide sequence: TGTGCCAGTTTAAACCCGACTAGCCTGAACACCGGGGAGCTGTTTTTT. It encodes CASLNPTSLNTGELFF.

This chain connects TRBV6-4 to TRBJ2-1; 14 positions match TRBD2. The CDR3 spans 17 residues. The germline V gene encodes CDR1 MRHNA and CDR2 SNTAGT. V gave up 0 bases and J gave up 3 bases; unmatched junction bases: 1. CDR3: CASSDSTSGGGYNEQFF. The CDR3, as DNA: TGTGCCAGCAGTGACTCGACTAGCGGGGGGGGCTACAATGAGCAGTTCTTC.

The rearrangement joins TRBV5-1 to TRBJ1-4; no clear D. The CDR3 is 14 amino acids. Deletions cut 0 bases from V and 2 bases from J, with 5 bases between. Germline loops: CDR1 SGHRS, CDR2 YFSETQ. In DNA, the CDR3 is TGCGCCAGCAGCTTGGGGCAGACTAATGAAAAACTGTTTTTT. Translated, it gives CASSLGQTNEKLFF.

The CDR3: CASSLPAGGSSYNEQFF. CDR3 coding DNA: TGTGCCAGCAGTTTGCCGGCGGGGGGCAGCTCCTACAATGAGCAGTTCTTC. The V and J genes are TRBV28 and TRBJ2-1, with 8 positions matching TRBD2. The CDR3 is 17 amino acids. After removal of 3 bases from V and 0 bases from J, the junction contained 7 bases not matched to a gene. The V gene's germline CDR1 is MDHEN and CDR2 SYDVKM.

This clone has more than one count but fewer than ten. In DNA form, the CDR3 reads TGTGCCAGCTCAGGACTCCAAGAGACCCAGTACTTC. Encoded protein: CASSGLQETQYF. This chain joins TRBV18 and TRBJ2-5; weak D call: TRBD2 (5 bases). V lost 5 bases, J lost 1 base, and 5 bases lay in between. The length of the CDR3 is 12 residues. Germline CDR1 KGHSH, CDR2 LQKENI.

This clone was observed a few times. The chain recombines TRBV19 with TRBJ2-5; 9 bases are shared with TRBD2. Germline V gene data show CDR1 as LNHDA and CDR2 as SQIVND (reference sequence). The ends lost 9 bases at V and 3 bases at J; junction bases unmatched: 14. CDR3 size: 16 residues. CDR3: CARQREVPTPKETQYF. Here the CDR3 DNA reads TGTGCCAGACAGCGGGAGGTCCCGACGCCTAAAGAGACCCAGTACTTC.

The V gene is TRBV6-5, the J gene TRBJ1-2; 7 positions match TRBD1. The ends lost 2 bases at V and 3 bases at J; junction bases unmatched: 9. CDR3 length: 16 residues. Germline CDR1 and CDR2: MNHEY and SVGAGI. The DNA for the CDR3 is TGTGCCAGCAGTTACGGTTTTCCAGGGGGTGACTATGGCTACACCTTC. Protein sequence: CASSYGFPGGDYGYTF.

The chain combines TRBV13 with TRBJ2-1, with 10 positions matching TRBD2. The V segment lost 2 bases and the J segment 10 bases; nucleotides outside the gene matches: 5. The CDR3 has 14 amino acids. CDR1 is PRHDT and CDR2 is FYEKMQ in the germline V gene (reference sequence). The CDR3 reads CASSLLAGEGEQFF. The DNA for the CDR3 is TGTGCCAGCAGCTTACTAGCGGGAGAAGGAGAGCAGTTCTTC.

The chain joins TRBV5-4 to TRBJ2-5, with TRBD2 matching 16 bases. J gave up 5 bases and V 4 bases, and 8 bases lay outside the gene matches. CDR3 length: 17 amino acids. CDR1 and CDR2 from the germline V gene are SGHNT and YYREEE (reference sequence). The CDR3 nucleotides read TGTGCCAGCAGCCAGCCGGGACTAGCGGGAGGGGGGGAGACCCAGTACTTC. This translates into CASSQPGLAGGGETQYF.

This chain links TRBV27 with TRBJ1-1; weak D call: TRBD1 (5 bases). This CDR3 contains 16 residues. The V and J ends lost 3 bases and 4 bases respectively, with 18 bases between them. Germline CDR1 is MNHEY and CDR2 is SMNVEV (reference sequence). The DNA of the CDR3 is TGTGCCAGCAGTTTCGGGGCCCAAAGGGAGGGCACTGAAGCTTTCTTT. Amino acid sequence: CASSFGAQREGTEAFF.

The rearrangement links TRBV7-9 to TRBJ1-1, with D maybe TRBD1 (5 bases). Deletions cut 1 base from V and 4 bases from J, with 7 bases between. Per germline, CDR1 SEHNR and CDR2 FQNEAQ (reference sequence). The CDR3 consists of 13 residues. The CDR3, as DNA: TGTGCCAGCAGCTTAGGCAGGGTCACTGAAGCTTTCTTT. It codes for CASSLGRVTEAFF. Using reference TRBV7-9 and TRBJ1-1 for the parts outside the CDR3, the full variable domain is DTGVSQNPRHKITKRGQNVTFRCDPISEHNRLYWYRQTLGQGPEFLTYFQNEAQLEKSRLLSDRFSAERPKGSFSTLEIQRTEQGDSAMYLCASSLGRVTEAFFGQGTRLTVV.

The chain employs TRBV7-3 and TRBJ2-1; a weak D match, TRBD2 (5 bases). This CDR3 contains 13 residues. The germline CDR1 and CDR2 sequences are SGHTA and FQGTGA. Trimming pared 2 bases from V and 5 bases from J, leaving 7 bases between. The CDR3 DNA is TGTGCCAGCAGCTTAGAGGGCCACAATGAGCAGTTCTTC. Amino acid sequence: CASSLEGHNEQFF.

The genes are TRBV6-1 and TRBJ2-3, with no clear D. The CDR3 totals 15 residues. Germline V CDR1 and CDR2: MNHNS, SASEGT. V lost 1 base and J lost 2, with 10 bases in between. CDR3 bases: TGTGCCAGCAGTGAAGAATGGCGGTACACAGATACGCAGTATTTT. It encodes CASSEEWRYTDTQYF.

This chain connects TRBV2 to TRBJ1-1, with D unresolved. The CDR3 has 13 amino acids. Germline CDR1 SNHLY, CDR2 FYNNEI. V was clipped by 4 bases and J by 1 base, with 7 bases between them. CDR3 nucleotides: TGTGCCAGCAGTGTCACGGGGAACACTGAAGCTTTCTTT. This codes for CASSVTGNTEAFF.

To note about this clone: Other nucleotide sequences from this sample produce the same CDR3. The chain has TRBV6-1 and TRBJ2-7, with D tentatively TRBD1 (6 bases). Germline V gene sequence: CDR1 MNHNS, CDR2 SASEGT. CDR3 length: 15 amino acids. Deletions cut 3 bases from V and 0 bases from J, with 12 bases between. The CDR3 sequence: CASSEQTGPSYEQYF. As DNA, the CDR3 is TGTGCCAGCAGTGAGCAGACAGGACCCTCCTACGAGCAGTACTTC.

This clone was seen a handful of times. The chain combines TRBV4-2 with TRBJ1-2; 10 bases are shared with TRBD1. The V gene's germline CDR1 is LGHNA and CDR2 YNFKEQ. Losses at the gene ends were 4 bases for V and 7 bases for J; bases not matched to a gene: 9. This CDR3 comprises 15 residues. This chain's CDR3 is CASSRETGGAGGYTF. In nucleotides, the CDR3 is TGTGCCAGCAGCCGGGAGACAGGGGGCGCCGGTGGCTACACCTTC.

The chain recombines TRBV4-1 with TRBJ1-2, with D possibly being TRBD1 (5 bases). V was cut by 3 bases and J by 0 bases, with 11 bases left in between. The germline CDR1 and CDR2 sequences are MGHRA and YSYEKL. CDR3 length: 15 residues. The CDR3, as DNA: TGCGCCAGCAGCCACCCGACAGTCGCTAACTATGGCTACACCTTC. Amino acid sequence: CASSHPTVANYGYTF.

This clone has a single count. This chain joins TRBV5-1 and TRBJ2-1, with 10 nucleotides matching TRBD2. The CDR3 consists of 16 residues. The V gene end was trimmed by 3 bases and the J gene end by 6 bases; junction bases not matched to a gene: 9. Germline CDR1 and CDR2: SGHRS and YFSETQ. CDR3 residues: CASSSGTAGGLNEQFF. As DNA, the CDR3 is TGCGCCAGCAGCTCCGGAACAGCGGGGGGGCTCAATGAGCAGTTCTTC.